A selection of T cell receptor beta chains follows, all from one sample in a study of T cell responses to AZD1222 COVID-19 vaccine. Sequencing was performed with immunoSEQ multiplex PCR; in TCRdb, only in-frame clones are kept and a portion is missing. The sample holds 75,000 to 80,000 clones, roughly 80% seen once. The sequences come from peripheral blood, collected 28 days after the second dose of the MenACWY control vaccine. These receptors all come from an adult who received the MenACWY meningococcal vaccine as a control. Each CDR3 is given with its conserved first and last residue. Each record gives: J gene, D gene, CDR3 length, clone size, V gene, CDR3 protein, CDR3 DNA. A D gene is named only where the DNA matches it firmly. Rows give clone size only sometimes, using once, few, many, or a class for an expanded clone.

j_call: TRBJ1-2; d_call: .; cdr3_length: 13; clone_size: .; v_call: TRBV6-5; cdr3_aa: CASKGPTSRGYTF; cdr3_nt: TGTGCCAGCAAGGGACCGACATCTCGGGGCTACACCTTC
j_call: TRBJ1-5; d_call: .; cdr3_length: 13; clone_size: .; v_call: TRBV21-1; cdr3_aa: CASPGPNNQPQHF; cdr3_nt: TGTGCCAGCCCAGGACCGAACAATCAGCCCCAGCATTTT
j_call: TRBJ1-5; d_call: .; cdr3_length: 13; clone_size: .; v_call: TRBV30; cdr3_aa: CAWSADSNQPQHF; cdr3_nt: TGTGCCTGGAGTGCCGATAGCAATCAGCCCCAGCATTTT
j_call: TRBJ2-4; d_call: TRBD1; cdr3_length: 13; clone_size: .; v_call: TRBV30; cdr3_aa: CAWSSTGGNIQYF; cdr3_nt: TGTGCCTGGAGTTCAACAGGGGGAAACATTCAGTACTTC
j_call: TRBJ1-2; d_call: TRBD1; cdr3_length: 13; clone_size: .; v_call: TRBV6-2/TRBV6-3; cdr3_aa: CASSLTGDYGYTF; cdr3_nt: TGTGCCAGCAGCCTGACAGGGGACTATGGCTACACCTTC
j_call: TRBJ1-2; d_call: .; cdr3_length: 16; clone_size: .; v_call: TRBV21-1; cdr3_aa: CASSPSGQTSNYGYTF; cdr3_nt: TGTGCCAGCAGCCCTTCGGGACAGACATCTAACTATGGCTACACCTTC
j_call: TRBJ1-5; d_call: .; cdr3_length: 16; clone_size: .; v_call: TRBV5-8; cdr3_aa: CASSLGLGESNQPQHF; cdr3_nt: TGTGCCAGCAGCTTAGGGCTGGGCGAAAGCAATCAGCCCCAGCATTTT
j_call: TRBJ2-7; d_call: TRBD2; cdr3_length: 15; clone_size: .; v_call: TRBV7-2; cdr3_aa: CASSLGSGGKYEQYF; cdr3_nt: TGTGCCAGCAGCTTAGGAAGCGGGGGCAAGTACGAGCAGTACTTC
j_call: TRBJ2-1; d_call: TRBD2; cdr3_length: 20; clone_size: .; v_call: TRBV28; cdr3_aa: CASSLGRWTSGSGGYNEQFF; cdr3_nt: TGTGCCAGCAGTTTAGGGCGATGGACTAGCGGGAGCGGCGGGTACAATGAGCAGTTCTTC
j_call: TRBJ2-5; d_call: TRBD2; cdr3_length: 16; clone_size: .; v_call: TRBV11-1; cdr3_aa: CASSFSTSGDQETQYF; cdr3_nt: TGTGCCAGCAGCTTTTCTACTAGCGGGGACCAAGAGACCCAGTACTTC
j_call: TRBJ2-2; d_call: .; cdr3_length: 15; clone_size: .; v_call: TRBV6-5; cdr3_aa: CASRNPGQNTGELFF; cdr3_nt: TGTGCCAGCAGGAATCCGGGACAGAACACCGGGGAGCTGTTTTTT
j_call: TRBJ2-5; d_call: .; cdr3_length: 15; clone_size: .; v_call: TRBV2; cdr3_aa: CASSLSSGAGETQYF; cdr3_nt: TGTGCCAGCAGCCTCAGCTCGGGGGCAGGGGAGACCCAGTACTTC
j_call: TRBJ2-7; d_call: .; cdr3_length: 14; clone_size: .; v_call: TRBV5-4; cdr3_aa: CASSLLGQTYEQYF; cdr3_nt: TGTGCCAGCAGCCTCTTAGGGCAAACCTACGAGCAGTACTTC
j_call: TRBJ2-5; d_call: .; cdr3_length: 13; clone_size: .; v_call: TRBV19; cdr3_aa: CASSIGTRETQYF; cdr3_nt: TGTGCCAGTAGTATTGGGACGCGCGAGACCCAGTACTTC
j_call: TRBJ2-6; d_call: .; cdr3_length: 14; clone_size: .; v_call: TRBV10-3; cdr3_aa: CAISDSSGANVLTF; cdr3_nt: TGTGCCATCAGTGACTCCTCTGGGGCCAACGTCCTGACTTTC
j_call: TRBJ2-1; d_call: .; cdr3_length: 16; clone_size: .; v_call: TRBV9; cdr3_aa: CASSPSRLAFYNEQFF; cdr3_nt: TGTGCCAGTTCCCCAAGCAGGCTAGCGTTCTACAATGAGCAGTTCTTC
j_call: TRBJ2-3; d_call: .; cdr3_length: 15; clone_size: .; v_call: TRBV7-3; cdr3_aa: CASSRLGGGTDTQYF; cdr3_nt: TGTGCCAGCAGCCGCCTCGGGGGAGGCACAGATACGCAGTATTTT
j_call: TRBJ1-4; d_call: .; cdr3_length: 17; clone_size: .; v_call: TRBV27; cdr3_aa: CASSSSIRGFGNEKLFF; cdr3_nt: TGTGCCAGCAGTTCCTCAATCCGGGGGTTTGGTAATGAAAAACTGTTTTTT
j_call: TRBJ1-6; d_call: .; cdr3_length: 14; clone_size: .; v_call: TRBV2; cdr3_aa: CASTQTGVRSPLHF; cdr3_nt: TGTGCCAGCACCCAGACGGGAGTTAGATCACCCCTCCACTTT
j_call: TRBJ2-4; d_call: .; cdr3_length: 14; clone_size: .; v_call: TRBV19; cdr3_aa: CASSGGRGKNIQYF; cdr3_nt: TGTGCCAGTAGCGGGGGTAGGGGCAAAAACATTCAGTACTTC
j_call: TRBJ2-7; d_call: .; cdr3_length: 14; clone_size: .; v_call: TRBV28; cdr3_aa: CASRLTGQSYEQYF; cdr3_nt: TGTGCCAGCAGACTCACAGGGCAGTCCTACGAGCAGTACTTC
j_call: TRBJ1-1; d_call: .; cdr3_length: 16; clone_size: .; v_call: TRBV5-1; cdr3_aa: CASSLDSLGRNTEAFF; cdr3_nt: TGCGCCAGCAGCTTGGATTCCTTAGGGAGGAACACTGAAGCTTTCTTT
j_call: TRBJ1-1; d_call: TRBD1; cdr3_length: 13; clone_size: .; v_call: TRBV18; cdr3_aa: CASSMTGGTEAFF; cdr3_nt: TGTGCCAGCTCAATGACAGGGGGCACTGAAGCTTTCTTT
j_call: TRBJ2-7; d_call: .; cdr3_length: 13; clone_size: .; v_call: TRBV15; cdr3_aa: CATSPTWGNEQYF; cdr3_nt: TGTGCCACCAGCCCCACCTGGGGCAACGAGCAGTACTTC
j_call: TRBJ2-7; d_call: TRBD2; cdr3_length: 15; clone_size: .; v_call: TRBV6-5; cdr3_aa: CASRSGGGTSYEQYF; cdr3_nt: TGTGCCAGCAGGTCGGGCGGGGGGACTTCCTACGAGCAGTACTTC
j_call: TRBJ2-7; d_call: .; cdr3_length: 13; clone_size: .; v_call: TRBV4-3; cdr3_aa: CASSQAFSGEQYF; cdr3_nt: TGCGCCAGCAGCCAGGCCTTTAGCGGAGAGCAGTACTTC
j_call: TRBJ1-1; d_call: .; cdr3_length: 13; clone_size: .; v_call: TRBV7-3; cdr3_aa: CASSLSEGTEAFF; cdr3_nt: TGTGCCAGCAGCTTATCCGAGGGGACTGAAGCTTTCTTT
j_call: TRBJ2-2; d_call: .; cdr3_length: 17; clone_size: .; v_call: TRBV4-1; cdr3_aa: CASSQVEVGMTTGELFF; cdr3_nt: TGCGCCAGCAGCCAGGTTGAGGTTGGGATGACGACCGGGGAGCTGTTTTTT
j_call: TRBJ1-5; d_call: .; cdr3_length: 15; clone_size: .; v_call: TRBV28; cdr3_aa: CASSMGRPRDQPQHF; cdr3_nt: TGTGCCAGCAGTATGGGACGCCCGAGGGATCAGCCCCAGCATTTT
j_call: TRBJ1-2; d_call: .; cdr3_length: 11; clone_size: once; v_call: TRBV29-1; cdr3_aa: CSAQETGGYTF; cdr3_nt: TGCAGCGCTCAAGAAACAGGGGGCTACACCTTC
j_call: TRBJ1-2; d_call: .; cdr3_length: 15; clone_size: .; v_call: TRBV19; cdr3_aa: CASSTGDGSLGGYTF; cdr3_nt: TGTGCCAGTAGTACCGGGGACGGAAGCCTCGGGGGCTACACCTTC
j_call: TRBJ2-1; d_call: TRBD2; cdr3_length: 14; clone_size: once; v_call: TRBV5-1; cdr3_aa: CASSLGDYRNEQFF; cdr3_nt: TGCGCCAGCAGCTTGGGGGACTACCGGAATGAGCAGTTCTTC
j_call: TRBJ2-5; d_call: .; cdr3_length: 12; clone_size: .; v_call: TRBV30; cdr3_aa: CAWSQGSETQYF; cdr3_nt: TGTGCCTGGAGTCAGGGATCGGAGACCCAGTACTTC
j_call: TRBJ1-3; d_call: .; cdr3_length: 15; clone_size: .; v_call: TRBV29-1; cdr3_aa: CSVAETGTSGNTIYF; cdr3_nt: TGCAGCGTTGCAGAGACAGGTACCTCAGGAAACACCATATATTTT
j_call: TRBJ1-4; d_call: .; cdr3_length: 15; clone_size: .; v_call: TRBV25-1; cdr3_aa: CASSEAGLGNEKLFF; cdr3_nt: TGTGCCAGCAGTGAGGCAGGGCTGGGTAATGAAAAACTGTTTTTT
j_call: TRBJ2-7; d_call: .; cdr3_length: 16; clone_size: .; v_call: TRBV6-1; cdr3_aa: CASSAGPALRLYEQYF; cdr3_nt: TGTGCCAGCAGTGCGGGACCCGCCCTGAGATTATACGAGCAGTACTTC
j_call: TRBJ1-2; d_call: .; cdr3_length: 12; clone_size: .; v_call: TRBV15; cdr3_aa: CATSRNSYGYTF; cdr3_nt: TGTGCCACCAGCAGAAATTCCTATGGCTACACCTTC
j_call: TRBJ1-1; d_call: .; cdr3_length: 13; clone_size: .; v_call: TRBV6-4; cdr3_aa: CASSDGENTEAFF; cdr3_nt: TGTGCCAGCAGTGACGGGGAGAACACTGAAGCTTTCTTT
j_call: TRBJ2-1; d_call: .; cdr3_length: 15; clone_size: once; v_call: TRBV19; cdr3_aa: CASSISLSSYNEQFF; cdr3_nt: TGTGCCAGTAGTATCTCCCTAAGCTCCTACAATGAGCAGTTCTTC
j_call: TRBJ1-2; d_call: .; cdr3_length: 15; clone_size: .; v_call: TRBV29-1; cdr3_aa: CSVDMAAGRARGYTF; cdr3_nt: TGCAGCGTGGATATGGCGGCAGGGAGGGCGAGAGGCTACACCTTC
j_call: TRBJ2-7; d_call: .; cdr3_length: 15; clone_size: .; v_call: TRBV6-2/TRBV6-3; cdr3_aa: CASSFRASPDYEQYF; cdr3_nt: TGTGCCAGCAGCTTCCGGGCTTCGCCAGATTACGAGCAGTACTTC
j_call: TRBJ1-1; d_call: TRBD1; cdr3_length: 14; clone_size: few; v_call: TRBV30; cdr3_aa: CAWSVPLSQGRAFF; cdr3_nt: TGTGCCTGGAGTGTACCCCTCTCACAGGGGCGAGCTTTCTTT
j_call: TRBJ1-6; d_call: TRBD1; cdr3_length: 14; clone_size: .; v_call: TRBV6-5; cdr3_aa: CASRGQGWGSPLHF; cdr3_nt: TGTGCCAGCAGGGGACAGGGATGGGGCTCACCCCTCCACTTT
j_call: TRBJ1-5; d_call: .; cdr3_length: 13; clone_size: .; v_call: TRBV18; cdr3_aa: CASSPAGNQPQHF; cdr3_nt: TGTGCCAGCTCACCGGCGGGCAATCAGCCCCAGCATTTT
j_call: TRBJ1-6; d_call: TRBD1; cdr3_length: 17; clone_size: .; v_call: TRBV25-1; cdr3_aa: CASSDSLPGTGDSPLHF; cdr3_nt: TGTGCCAGCAGTGATTCCCTCCCCGGGACAGGGGACTCACCCCTCCACTTT